This T cell receptor (beta chain) was obtained from a study of metastatic and nonmetastatic thyroid tumors. Study overall: From malignant and benign thyroid patients, repertoires in blood and in tumor or nodule tissue were compared. The study's findings and limits: Relative to benign nodules, malignant thyroid tumors were reportedly characterized by significantly elevated TCR beta diversity in blood and tumor.

Per the authors' pipeline: Built for papillary thyroid cancer, a distant-metastasis classifier drew on CDR3 differences across clinicopathological groups. TCRdb re-analyzed the PCR reads through MiXCR. The V and J calls were not made by the authors but by TCRdb's processing. The sample has approximately 31,000 clones, about 18% seen once. Looked up from germline, CDR1 is WNHNN and CDR2 is SYGVQD (reference sequence). The CDR3 numbers 16 amino acids, ends counted. A note on this clone: What it binds is not known. The DNA is left out, because the CDR3 cannot be placed on it with certainty; the CDR3 is given as TCRdb lists it.

No patient had received any treatment before thyroid surgery. This receptor was identified in a female donor with papillary thyroid cancer or a benign thyroid nodule (not recorded which). Some clones in this sample may be carry-over from other donors' samples. The sample was blood. The chain carries TRBV10-1 and TRBJ1-5; the table gives TRBD1 as D, unverified against the DNA. The CDR3 here is CARDSRYRCCNQPQHF.